Sequencing of this TCR beta chain was carried out in a study of shared clonotypes between healthy human individuals. General study findings and limits: The generation probabilities recorded for non-shared clonotypes fell below those of clonotypes shared by all four donors. Memory subsets generally showed smaller estimated richness than naive subsets did. For naive CD4 cells, roughly 5% of clonotypes were shared across a few donors.

Sequenced by immunoSEQ multiplex PCR; TCRdb stores in-frame clones only, minus some. The sample lists 2 million to 2.5 million clones, approximately 95% seen once, with roughly 0.13% in the top ten. It was into CD45RA+ naive and CD45RA-negative memory subsets that the CD4+ cells were split. This clone was counted a single time. Its target is not known. CDR1 and CDR2 from the germline V gene are MNHEY and SVGAGI. This CDR3 region has 14 residues. V lost 4 bases to trimming and J lost 9 bases; unmatched junction nucleotides: 12. This chain links TRBV6-5 with TRBJ2-7; 7 bases align to TRBD1. Sequenced material: naive CD4+ T cells sorted from blood. This sample's subset: CD45RA+ positively selected. The clonotype was recovered from a young man in good health. CDR3 in amino acids: CASSLYRQGIGQYF. The DNA of the CDR3 is TGTGCCAGCAGTTTATACCGACAGGGAATCGGGCAGTACTTC.